Here is one T cell receptor (beta chain) with its context. This clone was observed a single time. The antigen this receptor binds is unknown. It has no much larger one-base neighbor in the sample; base qualities were not kept. This entry belongs to a study of shared clonotypes between healthy human individuals (dated by TCRdb to the early 2020s). In terms of the full investigation: The cohort included three men and a couple of women between 18 and 49 years of age. Blood TCR repertoires of five healthy adults were deeply sequenced to estimate repertoire size and the extent of clonotype sharing between individuals. Libraries were prepared and TCR repertoires were sequenced by different laboratories using diverse techniques, in order to increase sequencing depth and limit assay-specific biases. Each donor's leukapheresis produced roughly between roughly 0.85 and 10 billion PBMCs. The investigation overall reported the following: Based on pairwise subsampling, the degree of clonotype sharing among donors was expected to be affected by sequencing depth. Sampling was restricted to blood, and TCR repertoires in tissue are likely to differ from TCR repertoires in blood. Because the study included only a small number of donors, the genetic and exposure-history diversity represented was limited.

The CDR3 covers 14 residues, taking in both the cysteine and the phenylalanine. The kept DNA is CDR3 alone, 42 bases in frame from the first base. Deletion took 4 bases off V and 5 bases off J, with a span of 12 bases between the germline ends. Via the germline V gene, CDR1 is SGHDN and CDR2 FVKESK. The donors were healthy, HIV-negative adults with no recently reported acute infections or vaccinations. Only Caucasian adults living in Nashville, Tennessee, USA were represented among the donors. In the unsorted samples, 70 million to 95 million PBMCs were counted, and genomic DNA was extracted using the QIAamp DNA Blood Mini kit. Blood was collected by leukapheresis, and PBMCs were isolated by Ficoll-Histopaque density gradient centrifugation and then cryopreserved in liquid nitrogen vapor phase. Using the deep immunoSEQ assay, TCR CDR3 regions were amplified from genomic DNA by multiplex PCR. For each cell subset, the extracted genomic DNA was distributed evenly across all wells of several immunoSEQ 96-well plates, and each plate served as one replicate. Each replicate PCR for unsorted PBMC received 300 to 350 ng genomic DNA, equal to about 30,000 T cell genomes. Unsorted PBMC genomic DNA was sequenced across ten immunoSEQ deep assay plates. Purified libraries were measured with a Qubit 3.0 fluorometer, size-checked on a Bioanalyzer 2100, and measured again with the KAPA Library Quantification kit. A separate single-read 150-cycle Illumina NextSeq 550 flow cell was used to sequence each immunoSEQ 96-well plate. The published analysis was carried out like this. Because only junctional sequences without quality scores were contained in the immunoSEQ output, filtering matching that applied to full-length reads could not be performed. Sequences were annotated with PyIR, a Python wrapper for IgBLAST v1.9, using IMGT germline references to assign V/J genes and CDR3. Reads were filtered out if the reads had weak V/J assignments (E-value above 1e-6), no CDR3, stop codons, out-of-frame junctions, or ambiguous translated residues. V3J clonotypes were defined by identical inferred V gene, J gene, and CDR3 amino acid sequence. Percentage overlap between repertoires was calculated by dividing the number of shared unique clonotypes by the size of the smaller repertoire. Repertoire richness was assessed with RTK rarefaction, the Chao1 estimator, and Recon v2.1 estimates of unobserved clonotypes. The immuneACCESS repertoire file appears here via TCRdb, limited to in-frame rearrangements. These files lack a portion of the clones; in checked studies, under half of the deficit traces to unresolved V genes, and the cause of the others is not known. That table supplies the V and J calls and clone size; D and trimming were determined from the DNA. Recorded for this sample are hundreds of thousands of clones; roughly 83% of them occurred a single time. The top ten clonotypes cover roughly 13% of the sample.

The V and J genes are TRBV14 and TRBJ2-1; TRBD2 might be the D gene, on 6 matching bases. This TCR derives from a middle-aged woman in good health. Some clones in this sample may be carry-over from other donors' samples. The sequencing sample was made of PBMCs. CDR3 loop: CASSPRLVNNEQFF. The bases are TGTGCCAGCAGCCCTCGACTAGTCAACAATGAGCAGTTCTTC.